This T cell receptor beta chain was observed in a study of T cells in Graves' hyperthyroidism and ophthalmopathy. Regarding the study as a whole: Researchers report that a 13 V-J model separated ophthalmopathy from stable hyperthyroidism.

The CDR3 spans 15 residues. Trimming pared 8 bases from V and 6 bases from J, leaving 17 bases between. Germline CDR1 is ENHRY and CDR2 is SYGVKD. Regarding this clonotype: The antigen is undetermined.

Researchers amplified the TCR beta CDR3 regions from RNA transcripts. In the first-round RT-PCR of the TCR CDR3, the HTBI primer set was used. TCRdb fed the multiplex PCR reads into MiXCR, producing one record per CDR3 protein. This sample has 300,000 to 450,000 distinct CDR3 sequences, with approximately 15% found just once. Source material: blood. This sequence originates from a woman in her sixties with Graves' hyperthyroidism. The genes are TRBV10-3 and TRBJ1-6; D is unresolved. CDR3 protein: CAISRTGAGNSPLHF. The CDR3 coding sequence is TGTGCCATCTCCAGGACGGGAGCGGGTAATTCACCCCTCCACTTT.